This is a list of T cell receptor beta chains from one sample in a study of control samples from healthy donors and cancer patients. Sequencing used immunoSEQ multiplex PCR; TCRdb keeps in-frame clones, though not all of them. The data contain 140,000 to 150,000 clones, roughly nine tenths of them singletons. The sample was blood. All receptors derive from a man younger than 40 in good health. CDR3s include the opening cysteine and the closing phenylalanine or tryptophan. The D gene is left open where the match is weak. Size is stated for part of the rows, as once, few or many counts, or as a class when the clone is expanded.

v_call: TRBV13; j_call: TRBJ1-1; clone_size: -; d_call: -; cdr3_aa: CASSIRVGGTEAFF; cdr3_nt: TGTGCCAGCAGCATCCGGGTGGGGGGAACTGAAGCTTTCTTT
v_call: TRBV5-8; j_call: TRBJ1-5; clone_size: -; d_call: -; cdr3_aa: CASSLVWGSNQPQHF; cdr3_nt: TGTGCCAGCAGCTTAGTATGGGGTAGCAATCAGCCCCAGCATTTT
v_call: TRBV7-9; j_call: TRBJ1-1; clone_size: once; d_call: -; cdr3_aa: CASSLRGKGHPNTEAFF; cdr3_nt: TGTGCCAGCAGCTTAAGGGGGAAGGGACACCCGAACACTGAAGCTTTCTTT
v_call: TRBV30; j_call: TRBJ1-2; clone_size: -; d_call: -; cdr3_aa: CAWSVSKSYGYTF; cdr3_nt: TGTGCCTGGAGTGTCTCGAAAAGCTATGGCTACACCTTC
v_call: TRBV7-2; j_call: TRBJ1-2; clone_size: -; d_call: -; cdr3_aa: CASSLGGRGANYGYTF; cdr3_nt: TGTGCCAGCAGCTTAGGGGGACGGGGGGCGAACTATGGCTACACCTTC
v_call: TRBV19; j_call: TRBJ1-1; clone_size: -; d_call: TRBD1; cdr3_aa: CASRWDRNTEAFF; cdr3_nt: TGTGCCAGTAGATGGGACAGGAACACTGAAGCTTTCTTT
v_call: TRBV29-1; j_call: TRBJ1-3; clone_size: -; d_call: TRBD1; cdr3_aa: CSATTGVYGNTIYF; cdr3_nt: TGCAGCGCTACGACAGGGGTGTATGGAAACACCATATATTTT
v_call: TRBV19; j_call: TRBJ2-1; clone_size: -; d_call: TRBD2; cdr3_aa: CARDGLAGGNSYNEQFF; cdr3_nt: TGTGCCAGAGACGGGTTAGCGGGGGGAAACTCCTACAATGAGCAGTTCTTC
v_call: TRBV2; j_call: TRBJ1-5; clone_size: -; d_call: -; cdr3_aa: CASSESAYSNQPQHF; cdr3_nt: TGTGCCAGCAGTGAGTCCGCATATAGCAATCAGCCCCAGCATTTT
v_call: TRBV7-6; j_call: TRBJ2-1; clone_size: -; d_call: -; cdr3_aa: CASSTEMGHPNNEQFF; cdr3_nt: TGTGCCAGCAGTACCGAAATGGGACACCCAAACAATGAGCAGTTCTTC
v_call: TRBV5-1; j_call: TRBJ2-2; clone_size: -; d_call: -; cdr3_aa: CASSSGTPKGELFF; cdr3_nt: TGCGCCAGCAGCTCAGGGACACCCAAGGGGGAGCTGTTTTTT
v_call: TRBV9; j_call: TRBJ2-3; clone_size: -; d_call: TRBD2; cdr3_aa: CASSAWGLAISTQYF; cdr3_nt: TGTGCCAGCAGCGCGTGGGGACTAGCGATAAGTACGCAGTATTTT
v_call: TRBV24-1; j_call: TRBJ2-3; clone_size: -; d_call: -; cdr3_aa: CATSEARGERSTDTQYF; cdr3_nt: TGTGCCACCAGTGAAGCCAGGGGGGAGCGGAGCACAGATACGCAGTATTTT
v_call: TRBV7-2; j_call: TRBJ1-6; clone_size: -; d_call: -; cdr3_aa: CASSLAAASNSPLHF; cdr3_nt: TGTGCCAGCAGCTTGGCGGCCGCATCGAATTCACCCCTCCACTTT
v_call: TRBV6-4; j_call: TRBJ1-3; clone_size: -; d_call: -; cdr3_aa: CASSDFWYSGNTIYF; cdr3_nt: TGTGCCAGCAGTGACTTTTGGTACTCTGGAAACACCATATATTTT
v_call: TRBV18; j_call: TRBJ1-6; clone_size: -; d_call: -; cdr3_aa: CASSSSGTVGNSPLHF; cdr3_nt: TGTGCCAGCTCATCTTCCGGGACGGTTGGTAATTCACCCCTCCACTTT
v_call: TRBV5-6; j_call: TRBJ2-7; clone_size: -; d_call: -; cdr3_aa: CASSWGRDFTYEQYF; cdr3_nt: TGTGCCAGCAGCTGGGGCCGGGACTTTACCTACGAGCAGTACTTC